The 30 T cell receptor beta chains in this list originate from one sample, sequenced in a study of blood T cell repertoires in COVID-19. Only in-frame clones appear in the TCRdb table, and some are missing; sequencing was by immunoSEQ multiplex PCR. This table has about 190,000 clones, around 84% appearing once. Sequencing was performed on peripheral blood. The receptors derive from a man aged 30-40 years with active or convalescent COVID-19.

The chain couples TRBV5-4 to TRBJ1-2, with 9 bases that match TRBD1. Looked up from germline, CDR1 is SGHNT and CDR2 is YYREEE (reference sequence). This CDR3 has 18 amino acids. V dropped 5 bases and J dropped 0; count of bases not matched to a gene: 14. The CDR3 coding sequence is TGTGCCAGCAGTGCGGACAGGGGTCCTTCGTCGTCTAACTATGGCTACACCTTC. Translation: CASSADRGPSSSNYGYTF.

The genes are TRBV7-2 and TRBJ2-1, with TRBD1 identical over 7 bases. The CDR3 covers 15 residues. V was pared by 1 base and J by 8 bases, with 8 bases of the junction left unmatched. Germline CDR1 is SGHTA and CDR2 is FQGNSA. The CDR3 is CASSLGTTGMDEQFF. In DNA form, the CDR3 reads TGTGCCAGCAGCTTAGGCACGACAGGGATGGATGAGCAGTTCTTC.

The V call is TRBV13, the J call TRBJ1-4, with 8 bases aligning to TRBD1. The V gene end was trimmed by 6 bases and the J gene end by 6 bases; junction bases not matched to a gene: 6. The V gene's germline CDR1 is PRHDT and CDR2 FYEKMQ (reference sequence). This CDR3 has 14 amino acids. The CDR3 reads CASRATGVDEKLFF. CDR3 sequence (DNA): TGTGCCAGCAGGGCGACAGGGGTGGATGAAAAACTGTTTTTT.

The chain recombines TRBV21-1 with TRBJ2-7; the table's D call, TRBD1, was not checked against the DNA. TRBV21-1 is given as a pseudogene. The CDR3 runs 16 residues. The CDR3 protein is CAVLTRQDISSYEQYF. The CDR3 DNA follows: TGTGCCGTTCTGACGAGGCAGGACATCAGCTCCTACGAGCAGTACTTC.

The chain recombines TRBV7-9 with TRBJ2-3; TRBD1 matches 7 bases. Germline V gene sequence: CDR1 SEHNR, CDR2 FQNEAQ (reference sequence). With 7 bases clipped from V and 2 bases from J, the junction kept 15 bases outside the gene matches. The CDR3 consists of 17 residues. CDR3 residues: CASTEMKRQGNTDTQYF. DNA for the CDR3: TGTGCCAGCACCGAAATGAAACGACAGGGAAACACAGATACGCAGTATTTT. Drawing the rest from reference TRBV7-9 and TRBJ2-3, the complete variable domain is DTGVSQNPRHKITKRGQNVTFRCDPISEHNRLYWYRQTLGQGPEFLTYFQNEAQLEKSRLLSDRFSAERPKGSFSTLEIQRTEQGDSAMYLCASTEMKRQGNTDTQYFGPGTRLTVL.

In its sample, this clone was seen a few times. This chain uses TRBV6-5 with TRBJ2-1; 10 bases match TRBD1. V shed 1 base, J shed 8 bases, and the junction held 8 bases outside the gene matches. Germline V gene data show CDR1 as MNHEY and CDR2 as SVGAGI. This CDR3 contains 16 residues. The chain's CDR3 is CASSYWGSGQGDEQFF. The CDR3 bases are TGTGCCAGCAGTTACTGGGGCTCCGGACAGGGGGATGAGCAGTTCTTC.

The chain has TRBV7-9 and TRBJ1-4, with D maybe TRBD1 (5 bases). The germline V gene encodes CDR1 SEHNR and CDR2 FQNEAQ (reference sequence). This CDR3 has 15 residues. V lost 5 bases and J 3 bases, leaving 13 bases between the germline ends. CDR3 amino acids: CASSQTGGPNEKLFF. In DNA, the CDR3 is TGTGCCAGCAGCCAAACGGGGGGACCTAATGAAAAACTGTTTTTT.

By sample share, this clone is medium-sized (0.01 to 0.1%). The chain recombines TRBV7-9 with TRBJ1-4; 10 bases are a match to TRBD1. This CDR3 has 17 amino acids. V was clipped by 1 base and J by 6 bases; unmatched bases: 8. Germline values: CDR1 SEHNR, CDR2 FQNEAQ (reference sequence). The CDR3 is CASSLGRGQGYDEKLFF. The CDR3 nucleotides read TGTGCCAGCAGCTTAGGACGGGGACAGGGGTATGATGAAAAACTGTTTTTT.

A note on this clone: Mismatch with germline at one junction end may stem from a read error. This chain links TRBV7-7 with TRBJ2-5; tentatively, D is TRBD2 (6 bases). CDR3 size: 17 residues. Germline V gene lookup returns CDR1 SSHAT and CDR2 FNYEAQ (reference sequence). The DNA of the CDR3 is TGTGCTAGCAGCTTAGTCTTCGCATCGGATCGGGGGGAGACCCAGTACTTC. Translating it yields CASSLVFASDRGETQYF.

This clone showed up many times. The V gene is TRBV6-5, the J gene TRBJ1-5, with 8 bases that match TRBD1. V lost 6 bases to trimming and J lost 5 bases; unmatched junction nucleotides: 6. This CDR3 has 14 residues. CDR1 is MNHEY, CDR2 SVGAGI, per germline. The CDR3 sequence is CASRTRGRDQPQHF. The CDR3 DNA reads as TGTGCCAGCAGAACCAGGGGGCGAGATCAGCCCCAGCATTTT.

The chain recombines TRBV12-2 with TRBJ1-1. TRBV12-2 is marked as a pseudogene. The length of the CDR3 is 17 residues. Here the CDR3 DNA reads TGTGCAAGTCGCTTAATGAGGCCCGGGGGGAAGAACACTGAAGCTTTCTTT. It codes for CASRLMRPGGKNTEAFF.

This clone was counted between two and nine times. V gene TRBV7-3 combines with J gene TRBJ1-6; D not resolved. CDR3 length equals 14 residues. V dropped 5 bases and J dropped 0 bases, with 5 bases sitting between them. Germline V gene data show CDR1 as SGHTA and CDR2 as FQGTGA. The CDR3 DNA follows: TGTGCCAGCAGCCCCGGCTCCTATAATTCACCCCTCCACTTT. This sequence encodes CASSPGSYNSPLHF.

CDR3 in amino acids: CATEGTGQGETQYF. In DNA form, the CDR3 reads TGTGCCACCGAAGGGACAGGGCAAGGAGAGACCCAGTACTTC. The rearrangement uses TRBV18 and TRBJ2-5; 9 bases align to TRBD1. Losses at the gene ends were 10 bases for V and 4 bases for J; bases not matched to a gene: 10. The CDR3 runs 14 residues. Germline CDR1 KGHSH, CDR2 LQKENI.

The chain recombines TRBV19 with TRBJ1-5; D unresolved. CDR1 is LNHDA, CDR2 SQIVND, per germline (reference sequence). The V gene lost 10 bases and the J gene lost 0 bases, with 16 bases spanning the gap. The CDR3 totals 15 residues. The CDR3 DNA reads TGTGCCACCGCCAGTGAGGGTTCTAGCAATCAGCCCCAGCATTTT. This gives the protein CATASEGSSNQPQHF.

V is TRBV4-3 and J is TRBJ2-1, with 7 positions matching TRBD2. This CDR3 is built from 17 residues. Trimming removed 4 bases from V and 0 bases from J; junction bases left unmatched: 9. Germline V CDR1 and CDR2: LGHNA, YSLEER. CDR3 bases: TGCGCCAGCAGCCGTTTCAGCGGGGCGAGCTCCTACAATGAGCAGTTCTTC. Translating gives CASSRFSGASSYNEQFF.

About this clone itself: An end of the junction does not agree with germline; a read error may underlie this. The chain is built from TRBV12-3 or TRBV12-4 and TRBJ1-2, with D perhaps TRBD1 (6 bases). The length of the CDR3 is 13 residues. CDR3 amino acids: CASSLETGKKGNF. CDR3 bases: TGTGCCAGCAGTTTAGAAACAGGGAAGAAGGGTAACTTC.

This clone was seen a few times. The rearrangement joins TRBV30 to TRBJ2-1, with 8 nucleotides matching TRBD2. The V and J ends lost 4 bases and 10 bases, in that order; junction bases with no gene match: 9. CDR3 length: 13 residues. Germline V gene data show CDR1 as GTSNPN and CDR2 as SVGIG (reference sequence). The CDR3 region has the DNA TGTGCCTGGACTAGCGGGTTGATGGGGGAGCAGTTCTTC. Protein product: CAWTSGLMGEQFF.

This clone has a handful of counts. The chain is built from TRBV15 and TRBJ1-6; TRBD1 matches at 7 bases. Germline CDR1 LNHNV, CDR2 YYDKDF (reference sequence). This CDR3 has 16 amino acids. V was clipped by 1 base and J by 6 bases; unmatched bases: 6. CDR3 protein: CATSRGGDRVNSPLHF. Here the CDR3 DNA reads TGTGCCACCAGCAGAGGAGGGGACAGAGTTAATTCACCCCTCCACTTT.

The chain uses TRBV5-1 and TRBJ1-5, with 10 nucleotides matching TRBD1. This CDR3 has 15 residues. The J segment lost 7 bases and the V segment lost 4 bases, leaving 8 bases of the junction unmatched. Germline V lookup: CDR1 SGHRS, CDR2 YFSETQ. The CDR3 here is CASSIGTGALQPQHF. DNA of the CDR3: TGCGCCAGCAGCATAGGGACAGGGGCGTTACAGCCCCAGCATTTT.

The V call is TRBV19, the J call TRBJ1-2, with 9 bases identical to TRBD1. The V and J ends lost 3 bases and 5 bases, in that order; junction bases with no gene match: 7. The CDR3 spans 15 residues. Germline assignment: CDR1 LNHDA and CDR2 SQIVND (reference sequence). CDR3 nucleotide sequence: TGTGCCAGTAGTATCATCCGACAGGGGGAATATGGCTACACCTTC. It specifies CASSIIRQGEYGYTF.

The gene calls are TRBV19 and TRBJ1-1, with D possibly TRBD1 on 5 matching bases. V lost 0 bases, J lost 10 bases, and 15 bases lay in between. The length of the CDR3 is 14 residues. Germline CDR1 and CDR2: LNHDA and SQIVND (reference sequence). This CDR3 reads CASSIDTGNRRAFF. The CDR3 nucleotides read TGTGCCAGTAGTATAGACACAGGAAATCGAAGAGCTTTCTTT.

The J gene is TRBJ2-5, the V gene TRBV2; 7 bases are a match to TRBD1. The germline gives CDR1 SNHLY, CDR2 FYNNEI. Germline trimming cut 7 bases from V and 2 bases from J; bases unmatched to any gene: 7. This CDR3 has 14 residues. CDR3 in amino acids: CASNRDSVQETQYF. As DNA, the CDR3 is TGTGCCAGCAACCGGGACAGTGTACAAGAGACCCAGTACTTC.

The CDR3 DNA reads TGTGCCAGCAGCGTCGAAGGGGGCCCGAACACTGAAGCTTTCTTT. This codes for CASSVEGGPNTEAFF. The chain carries TRBV9 and TRBJ1-1; TRBD1 matches 7 bases. CDR3 length: 15 residues. With V trimmed by 2 bases and J by 1 base, 5 bases remained unmatched. Germline CDR1 SGDLS, CDR2 YYNGEE. The entire variable domain, with the rest obtained from reference TRBV9 and TRBJ1-1, is as follows: DSGVTQTPKHLITATGQRVTLRCSPRSGDLSVYWYQQSLDQGLQFLIQYYNGEERAKGNILERFSAQQFPDLHSELNLSSLELGDSALYFCASSVEGGPNTEAFFGQGTRLTVV.

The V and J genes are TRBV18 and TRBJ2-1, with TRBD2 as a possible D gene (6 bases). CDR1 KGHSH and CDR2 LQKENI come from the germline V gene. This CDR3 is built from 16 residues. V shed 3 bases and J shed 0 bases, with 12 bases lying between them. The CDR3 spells CASSPLAPSSYNEQFF. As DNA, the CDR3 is TGTGCCAGCTCACCGCTAGCGCCTAGCTCCTACAATGAGCAGTTCTTC. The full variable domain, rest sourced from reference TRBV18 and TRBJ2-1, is NAGVMQNPRHLVRRRGQEARLRCSPMKGHSHVYWYRQLPEEGLKFMVYLQKENIIDESGMPKERFSAEFPKEGPSILRIQQVVRGDSAAYFCASSPLAPSSYNEQFFGPGTRLTVL.

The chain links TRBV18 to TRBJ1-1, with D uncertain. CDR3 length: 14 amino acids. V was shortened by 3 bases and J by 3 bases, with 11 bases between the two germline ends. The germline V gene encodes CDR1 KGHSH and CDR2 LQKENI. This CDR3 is CASSPPGGYTEAFF. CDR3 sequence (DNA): TGTGCCAGCTCACCCCCGGGTGGATACACTGAAGCTTTCTTT.

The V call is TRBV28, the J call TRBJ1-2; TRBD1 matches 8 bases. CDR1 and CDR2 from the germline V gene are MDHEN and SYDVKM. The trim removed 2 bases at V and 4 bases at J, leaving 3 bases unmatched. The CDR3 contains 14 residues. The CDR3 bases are TGTGCCAGCAGTTTACCGGGACAGGTCTATGGCTACACCTTC. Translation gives CASSLPGQVYGYTF.

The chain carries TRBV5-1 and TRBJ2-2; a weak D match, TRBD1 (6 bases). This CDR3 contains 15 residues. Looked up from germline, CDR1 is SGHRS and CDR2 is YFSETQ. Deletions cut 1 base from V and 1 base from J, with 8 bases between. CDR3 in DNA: TGCGCCAGCAGCTTGATGGACAGGAACACCGGGGAGCTGTTTTTT. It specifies CASSLMDRNTGELFF.

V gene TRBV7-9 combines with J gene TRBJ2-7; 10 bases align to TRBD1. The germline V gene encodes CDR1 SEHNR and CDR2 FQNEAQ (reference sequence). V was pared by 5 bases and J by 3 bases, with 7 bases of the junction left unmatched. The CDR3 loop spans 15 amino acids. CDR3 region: CASSGETGGFYEQYF. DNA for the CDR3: TGTGCCAGCAGCGGGGAGACAGGGGGCTTCTACGAGCAGTACTTC. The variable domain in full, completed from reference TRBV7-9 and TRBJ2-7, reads DTGVSQNPRHKITKRGQNVTFRCDPISEHNRLYWYRQTLGQGPEFLTYFQNEAQLEKSRLLSDRFSAERPKGSFSTLEIQRTEQGDSAMYLCASSGETGGFYEQYFGPGTRLTVT.

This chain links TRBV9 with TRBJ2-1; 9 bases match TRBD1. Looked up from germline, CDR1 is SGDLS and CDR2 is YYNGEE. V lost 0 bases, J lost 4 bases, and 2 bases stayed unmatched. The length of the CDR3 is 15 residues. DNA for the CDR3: TGTGCCAGCAGCGTAGAGGACAGGGGATACAATGAGCAGTTCTTC. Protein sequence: CASSVEDRGYNEQFF.

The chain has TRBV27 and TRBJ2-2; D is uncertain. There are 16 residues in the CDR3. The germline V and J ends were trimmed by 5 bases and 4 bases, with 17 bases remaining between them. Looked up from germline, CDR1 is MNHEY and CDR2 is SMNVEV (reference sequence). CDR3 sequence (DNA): TGTGCCAGCAGTACTATGGCCCAAGCACTCACCGGGGAGCTGTTTTTT. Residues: CASSTMAQALTGELFF.